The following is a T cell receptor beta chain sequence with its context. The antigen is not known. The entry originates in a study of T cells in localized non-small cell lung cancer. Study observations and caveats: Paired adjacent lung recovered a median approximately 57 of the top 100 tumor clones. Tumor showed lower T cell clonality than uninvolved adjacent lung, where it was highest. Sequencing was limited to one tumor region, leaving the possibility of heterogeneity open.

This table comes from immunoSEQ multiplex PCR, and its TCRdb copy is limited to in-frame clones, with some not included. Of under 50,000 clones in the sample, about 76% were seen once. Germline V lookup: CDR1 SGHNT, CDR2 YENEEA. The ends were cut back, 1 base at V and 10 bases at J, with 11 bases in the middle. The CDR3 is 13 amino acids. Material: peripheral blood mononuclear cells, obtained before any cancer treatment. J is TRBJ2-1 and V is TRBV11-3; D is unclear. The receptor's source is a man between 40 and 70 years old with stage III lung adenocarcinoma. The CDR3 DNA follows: TGTGCCAGCAGCTTAGGCCCCAGCCGAGAGCAGTTCTTC. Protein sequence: CASSLGPSREQFF.